This TCR beta chain was obtained from a study of blood T cell repertoires in COVID-19. Study-wide context: Specimens from acute and convalescent COVID-19 originated in the United States, Italy and Spain.

Original handling: Amplification from reference gene primers served as the basis for estimated nucleated cell counts. Clones were read by immunoSEQ multiplex PCR, and TCRdb kept only the in-frame ones, dropping some. That table furnishes V, J and clone size, whereas the DNA furnished D and trimming. The table shows over 150,000 clones, with around 87% occurring only once. The CDR3 totals 15 residues. Germline lookup yields CDR1 LNHNV and CDR2 YYDKDF (reference sequence). Trimming cost V 9 bases and J 0 bases, with 15 bases left between them. The source material was peripheral blood. This sequence was found in a woman aged 80 or over with COVID-19, enrolled during active disease. The V call is TRBV15, the J call TRBJ1-5; D gene uncertain. The CDR3 is CATASVSHSNQPQHF. In nucleotides, the CDR3 is TGTGCCACGGCCTCAGTGTCACATAGCAATCAGCCCCAGCATTTT.